This T cell receptor beta chain originates from a study of T cell clonotyping in hematopoietic cell transplantation. Study-level findings and limits: After transplant, recipient diversity fell while pathologically expanded clonotypes grew through day 180. Without cell sorting, CD4 versus CD8 contributions remain unresolved. At the given depth, recipient repertoires were over 95% de novo clonotypes.

As for this clone: Its antigen is not known.

Assay used: immunoSEQ multiplex PCR; TCRdb lists only in-frame clones, some missing. The sample records about 9,400 clones, around 79% being singletons. This CDR3 is built from 13 residues. CDR1 and CDR2 (germline): SGHDT, YYEEEE. The ends were cut back, 1 base at V and 5 bases at J, with 9 bases in the middle. This clonotype was obtained from a male patient in his thirties or forties who had an allogeneic stem cell transplant from a related donor, so the T cells may come from the graft donor. Some clones in this sample may be carry-over from other donors' samples. The chain combines TRBV5-6 with TRBJ1-2, with no clear D. The sequences come from PBMCs, collected 180 days after allogeneic stem cell transplant. CDR3 amino acids: CASSLIGSYGYTF. The CDR3 DNA reads as TGTGCCAGCAGCTTGATAGGGTCATATGGCTACACCTTC.